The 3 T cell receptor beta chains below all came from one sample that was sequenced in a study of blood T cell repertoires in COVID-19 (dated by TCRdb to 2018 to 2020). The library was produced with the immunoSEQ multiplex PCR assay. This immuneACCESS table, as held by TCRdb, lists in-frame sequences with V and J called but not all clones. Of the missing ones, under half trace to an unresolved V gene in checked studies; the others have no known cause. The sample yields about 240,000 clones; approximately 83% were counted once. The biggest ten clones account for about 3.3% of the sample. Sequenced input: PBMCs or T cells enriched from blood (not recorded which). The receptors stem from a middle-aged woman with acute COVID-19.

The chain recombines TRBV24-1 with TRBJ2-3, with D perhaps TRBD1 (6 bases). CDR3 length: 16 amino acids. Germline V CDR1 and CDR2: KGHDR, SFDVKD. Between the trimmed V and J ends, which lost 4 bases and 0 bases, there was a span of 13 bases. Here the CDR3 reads CATSEPTGSSTDTQYF. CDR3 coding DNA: TGTGCCACCAGTGAACCCACAGGGTCTAGCACAGATACGCAGTATTTT.

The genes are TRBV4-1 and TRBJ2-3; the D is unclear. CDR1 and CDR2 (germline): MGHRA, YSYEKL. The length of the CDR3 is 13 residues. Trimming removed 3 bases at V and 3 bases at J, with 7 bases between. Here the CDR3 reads CASSQTATDTQYF. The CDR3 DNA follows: TGCGCCAGCAGCCAGACTGCGACAGATACGCAGTATTTT.

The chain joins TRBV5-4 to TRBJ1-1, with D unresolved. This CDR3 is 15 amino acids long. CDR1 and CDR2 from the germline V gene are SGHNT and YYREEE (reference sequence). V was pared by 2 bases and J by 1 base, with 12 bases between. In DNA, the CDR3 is TGTGCCAGCAGCTTATTGAGCCGGGAGAACACTGAAGCTTTCTTT. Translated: CASSLLSRENTEAFF. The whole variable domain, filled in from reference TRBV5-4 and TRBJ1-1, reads ETGVTQSPTHLIKTRGQQVTLRCSSQSGHNTVSWYQQALGQGPQFIFQYYREEENGRGNFPPRFSGLQFPNYSSELNVNALELDDSALYLCASSLLSRENTEAFFGQGTRLTVV.